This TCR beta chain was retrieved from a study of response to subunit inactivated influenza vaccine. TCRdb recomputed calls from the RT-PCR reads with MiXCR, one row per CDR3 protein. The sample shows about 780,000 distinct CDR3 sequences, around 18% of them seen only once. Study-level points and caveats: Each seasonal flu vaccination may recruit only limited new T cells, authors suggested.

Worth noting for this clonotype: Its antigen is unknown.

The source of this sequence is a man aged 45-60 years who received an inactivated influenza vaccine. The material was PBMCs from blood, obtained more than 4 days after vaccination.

CDR3 protein: CASSREVSGGYQETQYF. DNA for the CDR3: TGTGCCAGCAGCCGGGAGGTTAGCGGGGGGTACCAAGAGACCCAGTACTTC. V is TRBV2 and J is TRBJ2-5; 10 bases are shared with TRBD2. Losses at the gene ends were 6 bases for V and 0 bases for J; bases not matched to a gene: 10. Per germline, CDR1 SNHLY and CDR2 FYNNEI. The CDR3 sequence is 17 residues long.